These 20 T cell receptor beta chains originate from one sample sequenced in a study of CD8+ T cells in alopecia areata. The authors extracted RNA and reverse transcribed it into cDNA as the sequencing template. Using immunoSEQ multiplex PCR, the repertoire was profiled, and TCRdb retains in-frame clones only, with some absent. The data contain under 130,000 clones, 55% of them singletons. Specimen: CD4+ T cells sorted from blood. Receptor source: a human donor in good health.

This chain joins TRBV5-6 and TRBJ1-2; D gene uncertain. Per germline, CDR1 SGHDT and CDR2 YYEEEE. CDR3 length: 15 residues. V was shortened by 2 bases and J by 5 bases, with 16 bases between the two germline ends. This CDR3 is CASSLRTPTEYGYTF. In DNA, the CDR3 is TGTGCCAGCAGCTTAAGGACGCCCACGGAATATGGCTACACCTTC.

The gene calls are TRBV2 and TRBJ2-3; 8 bases line up with TRBD2. CDR1 is SNHLY, CDR2 FYNNEI, per germline. The CDR3 length is 14 residues. V lost 3 bases and J lost 3; bases outside the gene matches: 2. CDR3 nucleotide sequence: TGTGCCAGCAGTGAGACTAGCGCTACAGATACGCAGTATTTT. Translating it yields CASSETSATDTQYF.

This clone was detected a few times. The chain has TRBV7-2 and TRBJ2-2; TRBD2 matches at 7 bases. There are 15 residues in the CDR3. The J segment lost 4 bases and the V segment lost 3 bases, leaving 5 bases of the junction unmatched. Germline V gene lookup returns CDR1 SGHTA and CDR2 FQGNSA. CDR3 sequence (DNA): TGTGCCAGCAGCTTCTCGACTAGCTCCACCGGGGAGCTGTTTTTT. Protein product: CASSFSTSSTGELFF.

This clone was found a few times. This rearrangement joins TRBV7-2 to TRBJ2-2, with 8 positions matching TRBD1. The V gene's germline CDR1 is SGHTA and CDR2 FQGNSA. Germline trimming cut 6 bases from V and 6 bases from J; bases unmatched to any gene: 9. This CDR3 has 15 residues. DNA for the CDR3: TGTGCCAGCAGGACCGGGACAGGTCTCCCCGGGGAGCTGTTTTTT. As protein: CASRTGTGLPGELFF.

This chain connects TRBV29-1 to TRBJ2-3; D not certain. Germline CDR1 and CDR2: SQVTM and ANQGSEA. Deletions cut 3 bases from V and 4 bases from J, with 5 bases between. This CDR3 is 11 amino acids long. The CDR3 sequence: CSVDRSDTQYF. The CDR3 nucleotides read TGCAGCGTTGACAGATCAGATACGCAGTATTTT.

The chain couples TRBV27 to TRBJ2-7, with 11 bases lining up with TRBD2. The CDR3 is made up of 15 amino acids. V lost 3 bases to trimming and J lost 0 bases; unmatched junction nucleotides: 1. CDR1 and CDR2 (germline): MNHEY, SMNVEV (reference sequence). CDR3 region: CASSFSGGASYEQYF. The CDR3 region has the DNA TGTGCCAGCAGTTTTAGCGGGGGGGCCTCCTACGAGCAGTACTTC.

The gene calls are TRBV30 and TRBJ1-1; D remains unclear. V was trimmed by 4 bases and J by 1 base, leaving 13 bases between them. The CDR3 runs 14 residues. Per the germline V gene, CDR1 is GTSNPN and CDR2 is SVGIG (reference sequence). CDR3 region: CAWMRIAQNTEAFF. DNA for the CDR3: TGTGCCTGGATGAGGATCGCGCAGAACACTGAAGCTTTCTTT.

This chain links TRBV5-6 with TRBJ2-5; a weak D match, TRBD1 (5 bases). The CDR3 runs to 17 residues. CDR1 SGHDT and CDR2 YYEEEE come from the germline V gene. Trimming left V 0 bases short and J 2 bases short, with 17 bases between. CDR3: CASSLVTYDSRQETQYF. CDR3 coding DNA: TGTGCCAGCAGCTTGGTTACTTACGACAGCCGACAAGAGACCCAGTACTTC.

This chain connects TRBV7-8 to TRBJ2-5; 11 bases match TRBD2. Germline trimming cut 4 bases from V and 5 bases from J; bases unmatched to any gene: 9. Germline CDR1 and CDR2: SGHVS and FQNEAQ. The CDR3 consists of 16 residues. CDR3 region: CASSYTASGGYETQYF. The CDR3 DNA sequence: TGTGCCAGCAGCTACACCGCTAGCGGGGGGTACGAGACCCAGTACTTC.

This clone showed up just once. The rearrangement uses TRBV29-1 and TRBJ2-2; D not resolved. The germline V and J ends were trimmed by 7 bases and 4 bases, with 16 bases remaining between them. The CDR3 runs to 14 residues. Germline assignment: CDR1 SQVTM and CDR2 ANQGSEA. The CDR3 here is CSARRDTGTGELFF. Written as DNA, the CDR3 is TGCAGCGCACGCCGAGACACGGGCACCGGGGAGCTGTTTTTT.

This clone was counted between two and nine times. This chain uses TRBV29-1 with TRBJ2-1, with TRBD1 matching over 7 bases. V was clipped by 7 bases and J by 4 bases; unmatched bases: 7. The germline V gene has CDR1 SQVTM and CDR2 ANQGSEA. This CDR3 spans 13 amino acids. The CDR3 DNA follows: TGCAGCGGAGGGGGCACTCGGTACAATGAGCAGTTCTTC. Amino acids: CSGGGTRYNEQFF.

This sequence joins TRBV13 and TRBJ1-2; possibly TRBD1 for D (5 bases). The germline gives CDR1 PRHDT, CDR2 FYEKMQ (reference sequence). The CDR3 loop spans 11 amino acids. The V end was cut by 5 bases, the J end by 10 bases, with 11 bases between. CDR3 sequence reads: CASSRDRDYTF. In DNA form, the CDR3 reads TGTGCCAGCAGCCGGGACCGAGACTACACCTTC.

The V gene is TRBV2, the J gene TRBJ2-2; the D gene is possibly TRBD1 (6 bases). CDR3 length: 16 residues. Germline V gene data show CDR1 as SNHLY and CDR2 as FYNNEI. V was shortened by 0 bases and J by 5 bases, with 13 bases between the two germline ends. The CDR3 DNA is TGTGCCAGCAGTGAAGCAGCAGGGGTTGGGACCGGGGAGCTGTTTTTT. Residues: CASSEAAGVGTGELFF.

The CDR3, as DNA: TGCGCCAGCAGCTTGGTCCGGGACAGGGGCACAGATACGCAGTATTTT. As protein: CASSLVRDRGTDTQYF. V is TRBV5-1 and J is TRBJ2-3; 9 nucleotides agree with TRBD1. The V and J ends lost 0 bases and 1 base, in that order; junction bases with no gene match: 3. Germline assignment: CDR1 SGHRS and CDR2 YFSETQ. This CDR3 spans 16 amino acids.

In DNA, the CDR3 is TGTGCCAGCAGCGTCCGGGACATATCGCCCACTGAAGCTTTCTTT. Encoded protein: CASSVRDISPTEAFF. The gene calls are TRBV5-6 and TRBJ1-1; tentatively, D is TRBD1 (6 bases). V lost 4 bases to trimming and J lost 4 bases, with 17 bases between them. Germline CDR1 SGHDT, CDR2 YYEEEE. This CDR3 comprises 15 residues.

This chain joins TRBV29-1 and TRBJ2-4; unclear D gene. The CDR3 is 14 residues long. In germline, CDR1 is SQVTM, CDR2 ANQGSEA. With 4 bases removed from V and 0 bases from J, the gap between germline ends came to 10 bases. The CDR3 region is CSVGPGLAKNIQYF. In nucleotides, the CDR3 is TGCAGCGTTGGTCCAGGCCTAGCCAAAAACATTCAGTACTTC.

This chain connects TRBV6-1 to TRBJ2-1; 8 bases are shared with TRBD2. After removal of 7 bases from V and 5 bases from J, the junction contained 4 bases not matched to a gene. CDR1 and CDR2 (germline): MNHNS, SASEGT. The CDR3 covers 13 residues. CDR3 in amino acids: CASKGRGDNEQFF. DNA for the CDR3: TGTGCCAGCAAGGGGCGGGGGGACAATGAGCAGTTCTTC.

The chain joins TRBV27 to TRBJ1-2; possible D gene TRBD1, 5 bases. Germline-derived CDR1 and CDR2 are MNHEY and SMNVEV (reference sequence). The germline V and J ends were trimmed by 7 bases and 2 bases, with 17 bases remaining between them. The CDR3 loop spans 15 amino acids. The CDR3 DNA is TGTGCCAGCACTCCCGCCCAGGGATTAAACTATGGCTACACCTTC. Its protein product is CASTPAQGLNYGYTF.

This clone was observed once. The chain joins TRBV5-6 to TRBJ2-7, with a possible D match to TRBD1 (7 bases). The CDR3 is 17 amino acids. Trimming removed 3 bases at V and 5 bases at J, with 24 bases between. CDR1 SGHDT and CDR2 YYEEEE come from the germline V gene. Written as DNA, the CDR3 is TGTGCCAGCAGCTGGAAGACAGGGATCAGCGGGTTCGACGAGCAGTACTTC. This encodes CASSWKTGISGFDEQYF.

The rearrangement links TRBV4-1 to TRBJ1-6, with D unclear. Germline-derived CDR1 and CDR2 are MGHRA and YSYEKL. This CDR3 comprises 15 residues. Trimming cost V 0 bases and J 9 bases, with 12 bases left between them. The CDR3 region has the DNA TGCGCCAGCAGCCAAGAGAACAGTGCGCCTTCACCCCTCCACTTT. Its protein product is CASSQENSAPSPLHF.